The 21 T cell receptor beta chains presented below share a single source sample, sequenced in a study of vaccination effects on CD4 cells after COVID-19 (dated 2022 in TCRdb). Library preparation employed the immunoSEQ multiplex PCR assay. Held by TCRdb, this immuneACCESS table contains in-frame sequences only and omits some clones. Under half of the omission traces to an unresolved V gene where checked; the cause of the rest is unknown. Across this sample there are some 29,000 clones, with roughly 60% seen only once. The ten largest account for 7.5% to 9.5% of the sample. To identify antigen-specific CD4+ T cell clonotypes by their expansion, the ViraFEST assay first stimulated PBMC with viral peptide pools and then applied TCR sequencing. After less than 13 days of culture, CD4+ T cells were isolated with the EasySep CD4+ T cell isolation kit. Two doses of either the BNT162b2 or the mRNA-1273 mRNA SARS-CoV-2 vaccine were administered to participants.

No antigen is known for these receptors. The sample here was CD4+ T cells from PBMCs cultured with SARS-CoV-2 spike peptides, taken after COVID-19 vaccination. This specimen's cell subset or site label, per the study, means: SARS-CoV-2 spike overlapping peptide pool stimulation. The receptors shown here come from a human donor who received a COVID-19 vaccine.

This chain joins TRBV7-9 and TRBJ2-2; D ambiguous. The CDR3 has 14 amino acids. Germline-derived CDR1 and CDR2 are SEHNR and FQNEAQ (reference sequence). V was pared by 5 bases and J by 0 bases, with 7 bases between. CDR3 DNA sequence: TGTGCCAGCAGCCCCCGTGCGAACACCGGGGAGCTGTTTTTT. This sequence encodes CASSPRANTGELFF.

CDR3: CASSQVGVANTEAFF. Here the CDR3 DNA reads TGTGCCAGCAGCCAAGTCGGGGTCGCGAACACTGAAGCTTTCTTT. This chain connects TRBV3-1 (or the pseudogene TRBV3-2) to TRBJ1-1; D is ambiguous. CDR3 length: 15 residues. Trimming took 1 base from V and 1 from J, leaving 10 bases between them. Germline V gene lookup returns CDR1 LGHDT and CDR2 YNNKEL (reference sequence).

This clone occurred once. In DNA form, the CDR3 reads TGTGCCAGCAGCCGGACTGACACCTACGAGCAGTACTTC. Translated, it gives CASSRTDTYEQYF. The genes are TRBV5-8 and TRBJ2-7; possible D gene TRBD2, 5 bases. Trimming stripped 4 bases from V and 2 bases from J, with 10 bases between. The CDR3 contains 13 residues. Germline CDR1 reads SGHTS; CDR2 reads YDEGEE.

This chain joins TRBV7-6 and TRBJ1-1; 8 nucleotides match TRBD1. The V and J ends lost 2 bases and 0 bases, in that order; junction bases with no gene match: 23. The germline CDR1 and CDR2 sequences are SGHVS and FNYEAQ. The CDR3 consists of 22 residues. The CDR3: CASSLRTGFEGLVGGMNTEAFF. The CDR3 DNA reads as TGTGCCAGCAGCTTACGGACAGGGTTTGAGGGCCTTGTTGGGGGCATGAACACTGAAGCTTTCTTT.

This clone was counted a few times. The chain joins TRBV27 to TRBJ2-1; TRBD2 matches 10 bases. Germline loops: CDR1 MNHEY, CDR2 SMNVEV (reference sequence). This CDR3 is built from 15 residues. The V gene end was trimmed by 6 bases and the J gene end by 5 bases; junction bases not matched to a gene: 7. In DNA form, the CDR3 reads TGTGCCAGCAGGGTTAGCGGGGGGACACACAATGAGCAGTTCTTC. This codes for CASRVSGGTHNEQFF.

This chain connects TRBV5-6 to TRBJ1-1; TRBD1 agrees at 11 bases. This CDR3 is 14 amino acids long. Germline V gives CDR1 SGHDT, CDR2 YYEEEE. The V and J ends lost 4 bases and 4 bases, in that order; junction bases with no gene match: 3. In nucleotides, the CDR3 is TGTGCCAGCAGCCGGACAGGGGGCTTCACTGAAGCTTTCTTT. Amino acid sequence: CASSRTGGFTEAFF.

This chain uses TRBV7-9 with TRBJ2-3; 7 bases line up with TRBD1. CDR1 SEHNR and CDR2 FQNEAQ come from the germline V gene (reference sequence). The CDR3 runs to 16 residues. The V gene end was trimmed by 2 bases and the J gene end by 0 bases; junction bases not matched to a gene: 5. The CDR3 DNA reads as TGTGCCAGCAGCTTATTAACAGGGGCGAGCACAGATACGCAGTATTTT. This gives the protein CASSLLTGASTDTQYF.

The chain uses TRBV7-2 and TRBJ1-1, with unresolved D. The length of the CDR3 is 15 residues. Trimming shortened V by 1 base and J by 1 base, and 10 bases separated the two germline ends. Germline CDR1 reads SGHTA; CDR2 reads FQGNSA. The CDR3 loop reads CASSLVPGTNTEAFF. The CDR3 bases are TGTGCCAGCAGCTTAGTCCCGGGTACGAACACTGAAGCTTTCTTT.

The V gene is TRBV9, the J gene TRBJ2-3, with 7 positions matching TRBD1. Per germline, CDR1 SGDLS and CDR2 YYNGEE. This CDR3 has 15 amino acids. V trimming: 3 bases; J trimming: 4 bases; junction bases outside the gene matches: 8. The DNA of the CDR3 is TGTGCCAGCAGCGCCGCTACAGGGGTGTCAGATACGCAGTATTTT. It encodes CASSAATGVSDTQYF.

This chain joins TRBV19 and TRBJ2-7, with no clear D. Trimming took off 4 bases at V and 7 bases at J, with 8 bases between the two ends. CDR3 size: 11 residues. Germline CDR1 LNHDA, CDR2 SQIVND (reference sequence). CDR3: CASSTPLEQYF. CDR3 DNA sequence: TGTGCCAGTAGTACGCCATTGGAGCAGTACTTC.

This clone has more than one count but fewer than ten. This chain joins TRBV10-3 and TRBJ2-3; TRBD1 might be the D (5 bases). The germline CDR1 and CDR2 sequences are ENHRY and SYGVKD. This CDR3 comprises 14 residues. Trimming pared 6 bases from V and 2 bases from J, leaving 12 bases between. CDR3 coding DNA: TGTGCCATCAGCGCAGGGCCCGACACAGATACGCAGTATTTT. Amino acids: CAISAGPDTDTQYF.

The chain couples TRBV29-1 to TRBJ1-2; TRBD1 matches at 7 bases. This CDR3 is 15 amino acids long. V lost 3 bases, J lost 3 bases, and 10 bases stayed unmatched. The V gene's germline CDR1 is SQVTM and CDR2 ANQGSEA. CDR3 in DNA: TGCAGCGTTGAGGTGACAGGGCAGACGGACTATGGCTACACCTTC. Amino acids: CSVEVTGQTDYGYTF. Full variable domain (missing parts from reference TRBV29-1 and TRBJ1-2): SAVISQKPSRDICQRGTSLTIQCQVDSQVTMMFWYRQQPGQSLTLIATANQGSEATYESGFVIDKFPISRPNLTFSTLTVSNMSPEDSSIYLCSVEVTGQTDYGYTFGSGTRLTVV.

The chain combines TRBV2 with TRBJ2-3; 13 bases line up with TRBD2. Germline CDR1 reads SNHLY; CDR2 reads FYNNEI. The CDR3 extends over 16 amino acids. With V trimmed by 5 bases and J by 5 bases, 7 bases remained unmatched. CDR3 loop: CASSKGLAGVRDTQYF. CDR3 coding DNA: TGTGCCAGCAGTAAAGGACTAGCGGGAGTTAGAGATACGCAGTATTTT.

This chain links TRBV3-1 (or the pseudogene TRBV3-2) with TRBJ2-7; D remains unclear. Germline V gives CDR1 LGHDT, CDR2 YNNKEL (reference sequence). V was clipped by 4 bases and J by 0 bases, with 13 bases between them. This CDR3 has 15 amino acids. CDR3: CASSRIFSSSYEQYF. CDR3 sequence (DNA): TGTGCCAGCAGCCGCATATTTTCGAGCTCCTACGAGCAGTACTTC.

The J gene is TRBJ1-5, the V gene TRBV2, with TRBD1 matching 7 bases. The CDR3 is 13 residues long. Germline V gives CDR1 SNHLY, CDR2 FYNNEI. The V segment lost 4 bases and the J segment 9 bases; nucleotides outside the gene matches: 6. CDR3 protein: CASSGQGGGPQHF. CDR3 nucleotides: TGTGCCAGCAGTGGACAGGGTGGTGGGCCCCAGCATTTT.

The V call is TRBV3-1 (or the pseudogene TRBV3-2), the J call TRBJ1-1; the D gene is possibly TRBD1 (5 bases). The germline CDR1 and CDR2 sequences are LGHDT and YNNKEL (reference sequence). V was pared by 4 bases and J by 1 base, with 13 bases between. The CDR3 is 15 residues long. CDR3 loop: CASSLQGGRNTEAFF. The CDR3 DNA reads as TGTGCCAGCAGCCTCCAGGGAGGCCGGAACACTGAAGCTTTCTTT.

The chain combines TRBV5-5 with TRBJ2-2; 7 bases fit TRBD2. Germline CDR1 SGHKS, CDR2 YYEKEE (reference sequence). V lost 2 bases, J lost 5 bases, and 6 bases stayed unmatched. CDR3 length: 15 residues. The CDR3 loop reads CASSFLAGETGELFF. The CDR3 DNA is TGTGCCAGCAGCTTTCTCGCGGGGGAAACCGGGGAGCTGTTTTTT.

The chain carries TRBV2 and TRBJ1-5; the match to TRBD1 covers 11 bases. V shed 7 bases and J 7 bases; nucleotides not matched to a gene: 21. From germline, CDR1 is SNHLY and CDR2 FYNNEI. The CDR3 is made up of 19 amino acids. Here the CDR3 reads CASTHQPVRTGGAGQPQHF. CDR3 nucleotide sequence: TGTGCCAGCACCCACCAGCCAGTCAGGACAGGGGGCGCGGGACAGCCCCAGCATTTT.

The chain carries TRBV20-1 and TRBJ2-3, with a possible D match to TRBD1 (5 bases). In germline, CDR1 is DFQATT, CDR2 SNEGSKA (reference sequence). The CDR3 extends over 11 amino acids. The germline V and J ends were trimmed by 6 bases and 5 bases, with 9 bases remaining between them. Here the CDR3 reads CSAGPRDTQYF. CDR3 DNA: TGCAGTGCGGGGCCCAGAGATACGCAGTATTTT.

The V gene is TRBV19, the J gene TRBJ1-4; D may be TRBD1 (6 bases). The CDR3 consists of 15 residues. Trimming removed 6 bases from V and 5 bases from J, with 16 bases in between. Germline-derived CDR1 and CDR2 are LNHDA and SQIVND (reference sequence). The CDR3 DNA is TGTGCCAGTAGCCGGGTGGACAGCGAAAATGAAAAACTGTTTTTT. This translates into CASSRVDSENEKLFF.

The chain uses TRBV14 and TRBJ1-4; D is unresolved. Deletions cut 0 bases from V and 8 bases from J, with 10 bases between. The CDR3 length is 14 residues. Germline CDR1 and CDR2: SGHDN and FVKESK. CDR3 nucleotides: TGTGCCAGCAGCCAAGATCCGGGAGTCGAAAAACTGTTTTTT. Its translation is CASSQDPGVEKLFF.